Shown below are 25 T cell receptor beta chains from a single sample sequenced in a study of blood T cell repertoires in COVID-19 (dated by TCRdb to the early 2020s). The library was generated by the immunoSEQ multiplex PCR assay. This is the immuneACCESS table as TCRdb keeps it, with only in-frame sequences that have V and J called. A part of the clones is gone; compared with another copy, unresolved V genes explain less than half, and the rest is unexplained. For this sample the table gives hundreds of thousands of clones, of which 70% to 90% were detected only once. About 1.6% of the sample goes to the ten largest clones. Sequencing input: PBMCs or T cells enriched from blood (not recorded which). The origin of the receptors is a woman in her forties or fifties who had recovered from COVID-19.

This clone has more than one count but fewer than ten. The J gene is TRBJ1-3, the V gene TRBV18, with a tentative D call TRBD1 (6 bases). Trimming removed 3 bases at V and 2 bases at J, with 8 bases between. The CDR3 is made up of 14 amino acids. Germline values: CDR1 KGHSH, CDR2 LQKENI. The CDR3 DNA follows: TGTGCCAGCTCACCGGACAGAACTGGAAACACCATATATTTT. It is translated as CASSPDRTGNTIYF.

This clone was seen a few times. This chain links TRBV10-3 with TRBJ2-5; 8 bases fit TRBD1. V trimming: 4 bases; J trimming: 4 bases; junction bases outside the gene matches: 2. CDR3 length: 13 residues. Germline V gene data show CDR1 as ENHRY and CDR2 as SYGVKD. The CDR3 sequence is CAISGQGRETQYF. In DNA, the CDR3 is TGTGCCATCAGTGGACAGGGGCGAGAGACCCAGTACTTC.

This CDR3 is CAISESHGTDTEAFF. CDR3 sequence (DNA): TGTGCCATCAGTGAGTCCCATGGGACAGACACTGAAGCTTTCTTT. The chain is built from TRBV10-3 and TRBJ1-1, with 7 bases identical to TRBD1. The CDR3 is 15 amino acids. Trimming removed 0 bases from V and 3 bases from J; junction bases left unmatched: 4. Germline V gene sequence: CDR1 ENHRY, CDR2 SYGVKD.

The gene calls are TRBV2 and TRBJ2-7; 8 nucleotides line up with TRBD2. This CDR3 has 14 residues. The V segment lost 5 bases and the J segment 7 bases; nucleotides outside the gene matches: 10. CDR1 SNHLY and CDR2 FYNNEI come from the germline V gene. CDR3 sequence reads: CASSSPGGDGEQYF. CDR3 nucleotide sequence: TGTGCCAGCAGTAGCCCGGGAGGGGACGGGGAGCAGTACTTC.

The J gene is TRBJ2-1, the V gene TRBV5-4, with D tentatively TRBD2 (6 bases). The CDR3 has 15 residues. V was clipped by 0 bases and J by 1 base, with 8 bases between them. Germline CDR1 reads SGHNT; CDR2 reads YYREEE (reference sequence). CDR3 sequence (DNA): TGTGCCAGCAGCTTGGGGACTACATCCTACAATGAGCAGTTCTTC. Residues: CASSLGTTSYNEQFF.

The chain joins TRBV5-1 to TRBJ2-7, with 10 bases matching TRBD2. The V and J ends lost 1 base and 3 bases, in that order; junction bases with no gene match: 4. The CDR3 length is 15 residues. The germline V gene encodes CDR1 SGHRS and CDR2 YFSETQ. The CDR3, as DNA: TGCGCCAGCAGCTTGTTGTCTAGCGGGAGCTACGAGCAGTACTTC. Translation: CASSLLSSGSYEQYF.

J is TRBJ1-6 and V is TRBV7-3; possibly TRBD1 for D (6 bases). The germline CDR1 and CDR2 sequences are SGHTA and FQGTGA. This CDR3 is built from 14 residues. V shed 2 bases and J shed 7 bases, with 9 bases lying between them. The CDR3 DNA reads TGTGCCAGCAGCTTACAGGGGCGAAATTCACCCCTCCACTTT. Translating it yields CASSLQGRNSPLHF.

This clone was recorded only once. CDR3 sequence (DNA): TGTGCCAGCAACAGTCAGTTGAATCAGCCCCAGCATTTT. The encoded protein is CASNSQLNQPQHF. This chain connects TRBV28 to TRBJ1-5, with unresolved D. Between the trimmed V and J ends, which lost 7 bases and 4 bases, there was a span of 11 bases. This CDR3 has 13 residues. Germline CDR1 is MDHEN and CDR2 is SYDVKM.

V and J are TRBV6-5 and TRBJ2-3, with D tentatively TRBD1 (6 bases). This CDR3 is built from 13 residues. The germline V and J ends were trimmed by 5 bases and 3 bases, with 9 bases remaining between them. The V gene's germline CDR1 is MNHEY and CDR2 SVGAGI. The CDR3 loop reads CASSKQGTDTQYF. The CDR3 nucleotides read TGTGCCAGCAGTAAACAGGGTACAGATACGCAGTATTTT.

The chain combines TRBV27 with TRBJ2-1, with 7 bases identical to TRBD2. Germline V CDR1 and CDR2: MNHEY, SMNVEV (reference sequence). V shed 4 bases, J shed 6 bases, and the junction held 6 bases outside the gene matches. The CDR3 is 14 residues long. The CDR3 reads CASSSLTSSNEQFF. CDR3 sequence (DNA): TGTGCCAGCAGTTCCCTGACTAGCTCCAATGAGCAGTTCTTC.

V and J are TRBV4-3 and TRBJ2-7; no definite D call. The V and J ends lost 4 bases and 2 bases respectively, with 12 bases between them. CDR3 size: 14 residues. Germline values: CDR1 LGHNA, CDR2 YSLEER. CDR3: CASSLLADAYEQYF. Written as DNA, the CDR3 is TGCGCCAGCAGCCTCCTTGCGGATGCCTACGAGCAGTACTTC.

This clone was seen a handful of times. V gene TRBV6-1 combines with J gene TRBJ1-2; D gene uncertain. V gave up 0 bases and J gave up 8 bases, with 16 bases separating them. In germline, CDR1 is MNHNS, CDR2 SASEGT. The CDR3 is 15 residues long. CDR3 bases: TGTGCCAGCAGTGAAGCGGGGTTTGAGGGCAGAGGCTACACCTTC. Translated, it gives CASSEAGFEGRGYTF.

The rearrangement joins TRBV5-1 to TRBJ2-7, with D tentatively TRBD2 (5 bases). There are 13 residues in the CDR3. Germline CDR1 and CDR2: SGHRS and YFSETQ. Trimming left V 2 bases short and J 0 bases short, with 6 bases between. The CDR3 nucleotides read TGCGCCAGCAGCTTTGGACTCTCCTACGAGCAGTACTTC. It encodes CASSFGLSYEQYF.

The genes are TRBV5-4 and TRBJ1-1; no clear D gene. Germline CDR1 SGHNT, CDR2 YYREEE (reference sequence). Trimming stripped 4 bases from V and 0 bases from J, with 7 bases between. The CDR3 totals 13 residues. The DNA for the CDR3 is TGTGCCAGCAGCCCCGGGATGAACACTGAAGCTTTCTTT. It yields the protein CASSPGMNTEAFF.

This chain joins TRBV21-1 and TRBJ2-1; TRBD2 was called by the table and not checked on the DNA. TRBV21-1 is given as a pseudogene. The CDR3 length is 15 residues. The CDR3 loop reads CASSNVRGSEDEQFF. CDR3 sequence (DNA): TGTGCCAGCAGCAATGTTAGAGGGAGTGAGGATGAGCAGTTCTTC.

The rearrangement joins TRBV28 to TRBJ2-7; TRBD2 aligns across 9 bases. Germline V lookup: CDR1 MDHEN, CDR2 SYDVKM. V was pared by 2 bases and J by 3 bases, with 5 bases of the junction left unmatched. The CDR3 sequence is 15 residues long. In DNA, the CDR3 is TGTGCCAGCAGTTTAGCGGGAGGGCCCTTCTACGAGCAGTACTTC. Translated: CASSLAGGPFYEQYF.

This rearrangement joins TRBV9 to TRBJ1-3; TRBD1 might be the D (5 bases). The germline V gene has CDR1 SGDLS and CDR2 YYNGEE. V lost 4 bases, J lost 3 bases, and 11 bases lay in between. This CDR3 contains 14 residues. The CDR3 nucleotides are TGTGCCAGCAGCATCGACAGCGTTGGAAACACCATATATTTT. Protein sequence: CASSIDSVGNTIYF.

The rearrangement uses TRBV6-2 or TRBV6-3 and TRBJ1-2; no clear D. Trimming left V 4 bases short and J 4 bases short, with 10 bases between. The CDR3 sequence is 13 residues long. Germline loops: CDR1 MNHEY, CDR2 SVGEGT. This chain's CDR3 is CASSSMGSYGYTF. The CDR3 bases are TGTGCCAGCAGTTCAATGGGGAGCTATGGCTACACCTTC.

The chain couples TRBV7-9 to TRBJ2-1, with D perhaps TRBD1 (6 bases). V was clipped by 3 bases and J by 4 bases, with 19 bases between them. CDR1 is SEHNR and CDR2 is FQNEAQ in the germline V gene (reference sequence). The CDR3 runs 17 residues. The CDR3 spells CASSFLTGQYYYNEQFF. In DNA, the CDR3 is TGTGCCAGCAGCTTCCTCACTGGACAGTACTATTACAATGAGCAGTTCTTC.

The CDR3 sequence is CASSGDREGQETQYF. In DNA, the CDR3 is TGTGCCAGCAGTGGGGACAGGGAGGGCCAAGAGACCCAGTACTTC. The rearrangement uses TRBV2 and TRBJ2-5, with 9 bases aligning to TRBD1. Germline-derived CDR1 and CDR2 are SNHLY and FYNNEI. J lost 1 base, V lost 4 bases, and 4 bases had no gene match. There are 15 residues in the CDR3. Filled out from reference TRBV2 and TRBJ2-5, the complete variable domain reads EPEVTQTPSHQVTQMGQEVILRCVPISNHLYFYWYRQILGQKVEFLVSFYNNEISEKSEIFDDQFSVERPDGSNFTLKIRSTKLEDSAMYFCASSGDREGQETQYFGPGTRLLVL.

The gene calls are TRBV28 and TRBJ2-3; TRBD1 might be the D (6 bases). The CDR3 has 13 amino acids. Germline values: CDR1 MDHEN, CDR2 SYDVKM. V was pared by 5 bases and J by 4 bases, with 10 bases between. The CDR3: CASSTGSADTQYF. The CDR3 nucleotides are TGTGCCAGCAGTACAGGGTCCGCAGATACGCAGTATTTT.

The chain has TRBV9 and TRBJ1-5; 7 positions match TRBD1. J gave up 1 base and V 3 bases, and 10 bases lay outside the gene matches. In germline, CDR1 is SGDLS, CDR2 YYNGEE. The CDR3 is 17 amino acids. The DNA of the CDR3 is TGTGCCAGCAGCGCGGGCCCCGGGGACAGAAGCAATCAGCCCCAGCATTTT. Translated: CASSAGPGDRSNQPQHF.

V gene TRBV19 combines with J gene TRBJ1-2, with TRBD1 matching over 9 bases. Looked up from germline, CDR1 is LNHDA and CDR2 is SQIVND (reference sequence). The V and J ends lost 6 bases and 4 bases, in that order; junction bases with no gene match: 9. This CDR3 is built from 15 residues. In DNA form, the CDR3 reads TGTGCCAGTAGGGAGGGACAGGGCGAGGGCTATGGCTACACCTTC. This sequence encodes CASREGQGEGYGYTF.

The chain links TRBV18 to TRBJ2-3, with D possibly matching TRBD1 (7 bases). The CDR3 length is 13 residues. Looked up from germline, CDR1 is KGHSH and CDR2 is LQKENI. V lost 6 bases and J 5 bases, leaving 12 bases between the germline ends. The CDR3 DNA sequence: TGTGCCAGCTCGCGACAGGGAGGAGATACGCAGTATTTT. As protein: CASSRQGGDTQYF.

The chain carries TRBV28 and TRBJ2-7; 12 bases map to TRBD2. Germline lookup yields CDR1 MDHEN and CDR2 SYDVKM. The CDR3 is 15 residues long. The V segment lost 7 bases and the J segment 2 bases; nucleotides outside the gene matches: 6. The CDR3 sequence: CASTELAGGTYEQYF. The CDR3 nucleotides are TGTGCCAGCACCGAACTAGCGGGAGGCACCTACGAGCAGTACTTC.